This passage covers 29 T cell receptor beta chains from one sample sequenced in a study of control samples from healthy donors and cancer patients. Sequencing was performed with immunoSEQ multiplex PCR; in TCRdb, only in-frame clones are kept and a portion is missing. The table has approximately 120,000 clones, approximately 92% seen once; the top ten hold 0.58%. Sequenced: PBMCs. These receptors were collected from a man aged 80 or over with head and neck cancer.

The chain uses TRBV7-2 and TRBJ2-7; 7 positions match TRBD2. The CDR3 has 13 amino acids. Germline CDR1 reads SGHTA; CDR2 reads FQGNSA. The junction had 7 bases not matched to a gene; V was cut back by 8 bases and J by 3 bases. The CDR3 DNA sequence: TGTGCCAGCGCTAGCGGTTTTTACTACGAGCAGTACTTC. It specifies CASASGFYYEQYF.

On this clone: At one boundary the junction diverges from the germline segment, which might be a read error. This chain links TRBV7-9 with TRBJ2-1; D is possibly TRBD1 or TRBD2 (5 bases each). The CDR3 length is 16 residues. CDR1 is SEHNR and CDR2 is FQNEAQ in the germline V gene (reference sequence). The CDR3 sequence is CASILPGDGRYNEQFF. CDR3 nucleotides: TGTGCCAGCATCTTACCCGGGGACGGAAGATACAATGAGCAGTTCTTC.

The count of this clone is one. V usage is TRBV6-5 and J usage is TRBJ2-3; TRBD2 is a possible D gene (7 bases). The CDR3 loop spans 15 amino acids. Trimming left V 3 bases short and J 2 bases short, with 12 bases between. Germline V lookup: CDR1 MNHEY, CDR2 SVGAGI. The CDR3 protein is CASSYDGGPTDTQYF. As DNA, the CDR3 is TGTGCCAGCAGTTATGACGGGGGGCCCACAGATACGCAGTATTTT.

The chain combines TRBV19 with TRBJ2-7; TRBD2 agrees at 8 bases. From germline, CDR1 is LNHDA and CDR2 SQIVND (reference sequence). The length of the CDR3 is 15 residues. V lost 5 bases, J lost 5 bases, and 11 bases stayed unmatched. The DNA of the CDR3 is TGTGCCAGTAGTCCAGTAGCGGGGCTATCCCACGAGCAGTACTTC. Residues: CASSPVAGLSHEQYF.

The chain recombines TRBV29-1 with TRBJ2-1; possibly TRBD1 for D (7 bases). Per germline, CDR1 SQVTM and CDR2 ANQGSEA. This CDR3 contains 16 residues. V dropped 5 bases and J dropped 7 bases, with 24 bases sitting between them. The CDR3 nucleotides read TGCAGCGTTCAAGGTCCCGCGGGACAGCCTCTGAATGAGCAGTTCTTC. This encodes CSVQGPAGQPLNEQFF.

This chain links TRBV27 with TRBJ2-1; D unresolved. V dropped 3 bases and J dropped 6 bases, with 9 bases sitting between them. Per germline, CDR1 MNHEY and CDR2 SMNVEV (reference sequence). CDR3 length: 13 amino acids. The CDR3 is CASSFLLVNEQFF. CDR3 in DNA: TGTGCCAGCAGTTTTCTGTTGGTCAATGAGCAGTTCTTC.

The CDR3 nucleotides are TGTGCCAGCAGACATACAGGGGTGGACTATGGCTACACCTTC. It yields the protein CASRHTGVDYGYTF. The V gene is TRBV3-1 (or the pseudogene TRBV3-2), the J gene TRBJ1-2; TRBD1 matches at 7 bases. Germline V gene sequence: CDR1 LGHDT, CDR2 YNNKEL (reference sequence). This CDR3 has 14 residues. V dropped 6 bases and J dropped 3; count of bases not matched to a gene: 7.

The rearrangement uses TRBV10-2 and TRBJ2-7; D gene unclear. The CDR3 extends over 13 amino acids. V was trimmed by 4 bases and J by 2 bases, leaving 9 bases between them. The germline CDR1 and CDR2 sequences are WSHSY and SAAADI. The CDR3 here is CASSVYTTYEQYF. The DNA of the CDR3 is TGCGCCAGCAGTGTATACACCACCTACGAGCAGTACTTC.

V and J are TRBV6-5 and TRBJ1-1; TRBD1 matches at 7 bases. This CDR3 comprises 14 residues. V was pared by 7 bases and J by 0 bases, with 5 bases of the junction left unmatched. Germline V CDR1 and CDR2: MNHEY, SVGAGI. The CDR3, as DNA: TGTGCCAGCACCCGACAGGGTTTGAACACTGAAGCTTTCTTT. Protein sequence: CASTRQGLNTEAFF.

CDR3 nucleotide sequence: TGCGCCAGCAGCCAAGGGACAGGCTGGGAGCAGTACTTC. It codes for CASSQGTGWEQYF. The chain couples TRBV4-1 to TRBJ2-7; 7 nucleotides line up with TRBD1. Germline CDR1 and CDR2: MGHRA and YSYEKL. This CDR3 has 13 residues. The J segment lost 7 bases and the V segment lost 1 base, leaving 4 bases of the junction unmatched.

The rearrangement uses TRBV20-1 and TRBJ2-7; no clear D gene. The CDR3 runs to 11 residues. Deletions cut 5 bases from V and 3 bases from J, with 8 bases between. Per the germline V gene, CDR1 is DFQATT and CDR2 is SNEGSKA (reference sequence). Written as DNA, the CDR3 is TGCAGTGCTGCGGATGACTACGAGCAGTACTTC. Its translation is CSAADDYEQYF.

V and J are TRBV9 and TRBJ2-7, with 12 bases aligning to TRBD2. The CDR3 contains 15 residues. V was pared by 3 bases and J by 3 bases, with 4 bases of the junction left unmatched. Looked up from germline, CDR1 is SGDLS and CDR2 is YYNGEE. CDR3 residues: CASSAGLAGLYEQYF. CDR3 nucleotides: TGTGCCAGCAGCGCGGGACTAGCGGGTCTCTACGAGCAGTACTTC.

The chain links TRBV7-2 to TRBJ2-1; D is possibly TRBD2 (7 bases). The CDR3 runs to 15 residues. The ends were cut back, 6 bases at V and 7 bases at J, with 19 bases in the middle. The V gene's germline CDR1 is SGHTA and CDR2 FQGNSA. CDR3 residues: CASRAYEGGPNEQFF. CDR3 sequence (DNA): TGTGCCAGCAGAGCTTATGAGGGGGGGCCTAATGAGCAGTTCTTC. Using reference TRBV7-2 and TRBJ2-1 for the parts outside the CDR3, the full variable domain is GAGVSQSPSNKVTEKGKDVELRCDPISGHTALYWYRQSLGQGLEFLIYFQGNSAPDKSGLPSDRFSAERTGGSVSTLTIQRTQQEDSAVYLCASRAYEGGPNEQFFGPGTRLTVL.

As regards this clone: Other DNA sequences of this sample code for an identical CDR3. The chain is built from TRBV27 and TRBJ2-1; no definite D call. Per the germline V gene, CDR1 is MNHEY and CDR2 is SMNVEV (reference sequence). V was pared by 4 bases and J by 7 bases, with 5 bases between. This CDR3 is built from 11 residues. In DNA, the CDR3 is TGTGCCAGCAGTTACGGAAATGAGCAGTTCTTC. Residues: CASSYGNEQFF.

This rearrangement joins TRBV6-5 to TRBJ1-2, with 8 bases aligning to TRBD1. V lost 6 bases, J lost 5 bases, and 8 bases stayed unmatched. This CDR3 spans 14 amino acids. CDR1 is MNHEY and CDR2 is SVGAGI in the germline V gene. CDR3 protein: CASSRQGLEYGYTF. CDR3 DNA sequence: TGTGCCAGCAGCAGACAGGGGCTGGAGTATGGCTACACCTTC.

The chain combines TRBV6-4 with TRBJ2-1; TRBD2 matches at 10 bases. CDR1 and CDR2 from the germline V gene are MRHNA and SNTAGT. Unmatched junction bases numbered 11, after V lost 0 bases and J lost 6 bases. CDR3 length equals 18 residues. This chain's CDR3 is CASSDSSLGSGGRNEQFF. The CDR3 nucleotides read TGTGCCAGCAGTGACTCATCCCTTGGTAGCGGGGGGCGCAATGAGCAGTTCTTC.

The V gene is TRBV25-1, the J gene TRBJ1-2; unclear D gene. The germline V gene has CDR1 MGHDK and CDR2 SYGVNS. This CDR3 has 13 residues. V lost 7 bases, J lost 2 bases, and 11 bases lay in between. CDR3 nucleotides: TGTGCCAGCAATACAGCATCAAACTATGGCTACACCTTC. Translated: CASNTASNYGYTF.

The rearrangement joins TRBV3-1 (or the pseudogene TRBV3-2) to TRBJ2-5; TRBD1 matches at 9 bases. Germline CDR1 LGHDT, CDR2 YNNKEL (reference sequence). V was clipped by 1 base and J by 5 bases; unmatched bases: 14. The CDR3 is 18 residues long. The CDR3 DNA is TGTGCCAGCAGCCAAGCGACATACCGGGACAGGGTTAGGGAGACCCAGTACTTC. It specifies CASSQATYRDRVRETQYF.

The chain combines TRBV30 with TRBJ2-7; D is unresolved. CDR1 and CDR2 (germline): GTSNPN, SVGIG (reference sequence). The CDR3 consists of 12 residues. V dropped 5 bases and J dropped 2 bases, with 10 bases sitting between them. CDR3 bases: TGTGCCTGGGCACCATCCCCCTACGAGCAGTACTTC. Translation gives CAWAPSPYEQYF.

CDR3 residues: CATSSGTGELFF. The CDR3 nucleotides read TGTGCCACCAGTTCGGGCACCGGGGAGCTGTTTTTT. The chain combines TRBV24-1 with TRBJ2-2; D is undetermined. CDR3 size: 12 residues. V was trimmed by 6 bases and J by 4 bases, leaving 5 bases between them. Germline V gene sequence: CDR1 KGHDR, CDR2 SFDVKD.

The genes are TRBV18 and TRBJ1-2; TRBD1 is a possible D gene (6 bases). The CDR3 is 16 amino acids. The V end was cut by 2 bases, the J end by 4 bases, with 17 bases between. Germline-derived CDR1 and CDR2 are KGHSH and LQKENI. The CDR3 sequence: CASSPSPGDPFYGYTF. CDR3 coding DNA: TGTGCCAGCTCACCATCGCCAGGGGACCCGTTCTATGGCTACACCTTC. The variable domain in full, completed from reference TRBV18 and TRBJ1-2, reads NAGVMQNPRHLVRRRGQEARLRCSPMKGHSHVYWYRQLPEEGLKFMVYLQKENIIDESGMPKERFSAEFPKEGPSILRIQQVVRGDSAAYFCASSPSPGDPFYGYTFGSGTRLTVV.

The chain is built from TRBV7-2 and TRBJ2-7; D may be TRBD2 (5 bases). Trimming cost V 2 bases and J 0 bases, with 14 bases left between them. The CDR3 consists of 16 residues. Germline CDR1 is SGHTA and CDR2 is FQGNSA. CDR3 loop: CASSLSLAGPSYEQYF. CDR3 sequence (DNA): TGTGCCAGCAGCTTAAGCCTGGCGGGTCCCTCCTACGAGCAGTACTTC.

This chain joins TRBV11-2 and TRBJ1-4, with 7 bases that match TRBD1. V shed 5 bases, J shed 0 bases, and the junction held 0 bases outside the gene matches. The CDR3 is made up of 14 amino acids. Germline V lookup: CDR1 SGHAT, CDR2 FQNNGV. CDR3 nucleotides: TGTGCCAGCAGCGGGACAGCAACTAATGAAAAACTGTTTTTT. Translating gives CASSGTATNEKLFF.

The chain uses TRBV7-2 and TRBJ1-4; D remains ambiguous. V was trimmed by 6 bases and J by 7 bases, leaving 9 bases between them. This CDR3 region has 12 residues. Germline CDR1 reads SGHTA; CDR2 reads FQGNSA. The CDR3 loop reads CASSFRVEKLFF. CDR3 in DNA: TGTGCCAGCAGTTTTAGGGTTGAAAAACTGTTTTTT.

The chain joins TRBV6-5 to TRBJ1-6; D unclear. This CDR3 region has 15 residues. Trimming took off 6 bases at V and 14 bases at J, with 23 bases between the two ends. The germline gives CDR1 MNHEY, CDR2 SVGAGI. DNA of the CDR3: TGTGCCAGCAGCACGGCCCCTAGGTCGGGGAACACCCTCCACTTT. Translating it yields CASSTAPRSGNTLHF.

The V gene is TRBV2, the J gene TRBJ2-7, with D hard to call. V lost 4 bases to trimming and J lost 2 bases, with 9 bases between them. The CDR3 contains 13 residues. CDR1 is SNHLY, CDR2 FYNNEI, per germline. CDR3 loop: CASSVGRAYEQYF. In DNA, the CDR3 is TGTGCCAGCAGTGTAGGCCGAGCCTACGAGCAGTACTTC.

The rearrangement uses TRBV28 and TRBJ2-5; possibly TRBD2 for D (5 bases). Germline loops: CDR1 MDHEN, CDR2 SYDVKM. The CDR3 runs to 13 residues. The V end was cut by 2 bases, the J end by 2 bases, with 6 bases between. CDR3: CASSLREQETQYF. The CDR3 DNA sequence: TGTGCCAGCAGTTTACGGGAACAAGAGACCCAGTACTTC.

The V call is TRBV7-9, the J call TRBJ1-4; 10 bases agree with TRBD1. With 5 bases clipped from V and 7 bases from J, the junction kept 7 bases outside the gene matches. Germline loops: CDR1 SEHNR, CDR2 FQNEAQ (reference sequence). The CDR3 is 15 residues long. In DNA form, the CDR3 reads TGTGCCAGCAGCCCAGTCGGGACAGGGGTTGAAAAACTGTTTTTT. Residues: CASSPVGTGVEKLFF.

This rearrangement joins TRBV19 to TRBJ1-1; D is perhaps TRBD1 (5 bases). Germline V gene data show CDR1 as LNHDA and CDR2 as SQIVND (reference sequence). This CDR3 is 13 amino acids long. The ends were cut back, 2 bases at V and 4 bases at J, with 8 bases in the middle. The CDR3 sequence is CASSIKGSTEAFF. As DNA, the CDR3 is TGTGCCAGTAGTATAAAGGGGAGCACTGAAGCTTTCTTT.